Below are 11 T cell receptor beta chains sequenced from a single sample in a study of blood T cell repertoires in COVID-19. TCRdb's copy holds only in-frame clones and misses some; the assay was immunoSEQ multiplex PCR. The sample records approximately 450,000 clones, nearly 90% being singletons. Sequencing used PBMCs or T cells enriched from blood (not recorded which). All receptors come from a young woman with acute COVID-19.

The rearrangement uses TRBV18 and TRBJ2-5; D may be TRBD1 (5 bases). Trimming cost V 4 bases and J 3 bases, with 15 bases left between them. CDR3 size: 15 residues. Germline V gives CDR1 KGHSH, CDR2 LQKENI. The CDR3 DNA is TGTGCCAGCTCACAAAGAAGGGGCGGAAAAGAGACCCAGTACTTC. Translation: CASSQRRGGKETQYF. Drawing the rest from reference TRBV18 and TRBJ2-5, the complete variable domain is NAGVMQNPRHLVRRRGQEARLRCSPMKGHSHVYWYRQLPEEGLKFMVYLQKENIIDESGMPKERFSAEFPKEGPSILRIQQVVRGDSAAYFCASSQRRGGKETQYFGPGTRLLVL.

CDR3 sequence: CASSTAYNEQFF. For the CDR3, the DNA is TGTGCCAGCAGTACGGCCTACAATGAGCAGTTCTTC. The chain carries TRBV27 and TRBJ2-1; no definite D call. Trimming cost V 5 bases and J 2 bases, with 4 bases left between them. Per the germline V gene, CDR1 is MNHEY and CDR2 is SMNVEV (reference sequence). This CDR3 is built from 12 residues.

This clone came up once. The chain couples TRBV7-2 to TRBJ2-5, with a possible D match to TRBD1 (6 bases). V lost 4 bases and J lost 7, with 16 bases in between. From germline, CDR1 is SGHTA and CDR2 FQGNSA. This CDR3 comprises 14 residues. The CDR3 nucleotides read TGTGCCAGCAGCTCCCTTTGGGGGCCCGTGACCCAGTACTTC. Its protein product is CASSSLWGPVTQYF.

The rearrangement joins TRBV9 to TRBJ1-2; D ambiguous. This CDR3 spans 8 amino acids. Germline CDR1 is SGDLS and CDR2 is YYNGEE. Deletions cut 7 bases from V and 12 bases from J, with 7 bases between. The CDR3 coding sequence is TGTGCCAGCTCTGCGGACACCTTC. Protein product: CASSADTF. Using reference TRBV9 and TRBJ1-2 for the parts outside the CDR3, the full variable domain is DSGVTQTPKHLITATGQRVTLRCSPRSGDLSVYWYQQSLDQGLQFLIQYYNGEERAKGNILERFSAQQFPDLHSELNLSSLELGDSALYFCASSADTFGSGTRLTVV.

This chain joins TRBV6-5 and TRBJ2-1; no clear D gene. Trimming pared 6 bases from V and 0 bases from J, leaving 6 bases between. This CDR3 is built from 13 residues. The V gene's germline CDR1 is MNHEY and CDR2 SVGAGI. CDR3 DNA sequence: TGTGCCAGCAGACAGAGCTCCTACAATGAGCAGTTCTTC. This codes for CASRQSSYNEQFF.

This rearrangement joins TRBV9 to TRBJ2-3; tentatively, D is TRBD1 (5 bases). The V gene lost 3 bases and the J gene lost 2 bases, with 16 bases spanning the gap. The CDR3 runs to 16 residues. Germline loops: CDR1 SGDLS, CDR2 YYNGEE. The CDR3 bases are TGTGCCAGCAGCGGGGGCGGCTCGATCTTCACAGATACGCAGTATTTT. Translation gives CASSGGGSIFTDTQYF.

The V call is TRBV3-1 (or the pseudogene TRBV3-2), the J call TRBJ2-7; TRBD1 agrees at 7 bases. The tail of the sequence fits TRBJ2-5 better, so the J call may be wrong. CDR3 length equals 12 residues. Germline assignment: CDR1 LGHDT and CDR2 YNNKEL (reference sequence). The CDR3, as DNA: TGTGCCAGCAGCCAAGGACAGGGGACCCAGTACTTC. Translating gives CASSQGQGTQYF.

CDR3 loop: CASSIGQGVYNEQFF. The CDR3 DNA reads as TGTGCCAGTAGTATCGGTCAGGGGGTCTACAATGAGCAGTTCTTC. The chain has TRBV19 and TRBJ2-1, with TRBD1 matching 7 bases. Trimming at V came to 3 bases and at J to 3 bases, leaving 5 bases not matched to a gene. This CDR3 comprises 15 residues. Germline CDR1 is LNHDA and CDR2 is SQIVND (reference sequence).

The rearrangement links TRBV25-1 to TRBJ2-3; weak D call: TRBD1 (5 bases). CDR3 length: 13 amino acids. Trimming pared 4 bases from V and 1 base from J, leaving 6 bases between. Germline V lookup: CDR1 MGHDK, CDR2 SYGVNS. The CDR3 loop is CASSVQGTDTQYF. CDR3 sequence (DNA): TGTGCCAGCAGTGTACAGGGCACAGATACGCAGTATTTT.

This chain links TRBV30 with TRBJ2-7; D uncertain. V shed 1 base and J shed 6 bases, with 7 bases lying between them. This CDR3 is 11 amino acids long. Per the germline V gene, CDR1 is GTSNPN and CDR2 is SVGIG (reference sequence). The CDR3 loop reads CAWSAVSEQYF. Here the CDR3 DNA reads TGTGCCTGGAGTGCCGTCTCCGAGCAGTACTTC.

The rearrangement links TRBV5-4 to TRBJ2-7, with D uncertain. V was cut by 0 bases and J by 3 bases, with 7 bases left in between. Germline V gene lookup returns CDR1 SGHNT and CDR2 YYREEE (reference sequence). This CDR3 is 13 amino acids long. The CDR3 protein is CASSLEGGYEQYF. Here the CDR3 DNA reads TGTGCCAGCAGCTTGGAAGGCGGCTACGAGCAGTACTTC.